Listed below are T cell receptor beta chains from one sample, sequenced in a study of shared clonotypes between healthy human individuals. Sequencing used immunoSEQ multiplex PCR; TCRdb keeps in-frame clones, though not all of them. Here the sample spans roughly 590,000 clones, roughly 95% being singletons. The sequenced sample was naive CD8+ T cells sorted from blood. The receptors originated from a young woman in good health. The CDR3 runs from the conserved cysteine through the conserved F or W. D genes are given only for firm matches. Part of the rows lack a size; the others show once, few, many or a class for expanded clones.

V gene,J gene,D gene,clone size,CDR3 protein,CDR3 DNA
TRBV5-6,TRBJ2-1,.,.,CASSDGGGNYNEQFF,TGTGCCAGCAGCGACGGGGGTGGGAACTACAATGAGCAGTTCTTC
TRBV27,TRBJ2-3,TRBD1,.,CASSTTGTGDRDTQYF,TGTGCCAGCAGTACAACTGGGACAGGGGATAGAGATACGCAGTATTTT
TRBV2,TRBJ2-1,.,.,CASRDYGSSYNEQFF,TGTGCCAGCAGGGACTACGGAAGCTCCTACAATGAGCAGTTCTTC
TRBV18,TRBJ2-5,.,.,CASSDTEEETQYF,TGTGCCAGCTCCGACACCGAGGAGGAGACCCAGTACTTC
TRBV5-4,TRBJ2-2,TRBD2,.,CASTYLSGSRTGELFF,TGTGCCAGCACCTACCTCAGCGGGAGTCGGACCGGGGAGCTGTTTTTT
TRBV13,TRBJ1-1,.,.,CASSPTGFGGTEAFF,TGTGCCAGCAGCCCTACAGGGTTTGGGGGGACTGAAGCTTTCTTT
TRBV5-3,TRBJ2-7,.,.,CARSRCRKTTYEQYF,TGTGCCAGAAGCCGCTGCAGGAAAACCACCTACGAGCAGTACTTC
TRBV27,TRBJ2-1,.,once,CASSFGGGREQFF,TGTGCCAGCAGTTTCGGGGGCGGAAGGGAGCAGTTCTTC
TRBV30,TRBJ2-3,TRBD2,.,CAWSASGISTDTQYF,TGTGCCTGGAGTGCTAGCGGAATTAGCACAGATACGCAGTATTTT
TRBV28,TRBJ2-1,.,.,CASSPGQLPPGGQFF,TGTGCCAGCAGTCCGGGACAGCTCCCACCGGGGGGGCAGTTCTTC
TRBV11-2,TRBJ2-4,.,.,CASSYRWFRGEQNIQYF,TGTGCCAGCAGCTACCGTTGGTTTCGCGGAGAGCAAAACATTCAGTACTTC
TRBV6-5,TRBJ2-1,TRBD2,once,CASSPGGYSYNEQFF,TGTGCCAGCAGTCCCGGGGGGTACTCCTACAATGAGCAGTTCTTC
TRBV7-2,TRBJ2-1,TRBD2,.,CASSFWGIAGEGNEQFF,TGTGCCAGCAGCTTTTGGGGTATAGCGGGAGAGGGTAATGAGCAGTTCTTC
TRBV6-1,TRBJ1-2,TRBD1,.,CASRPTGEDRDGYTF,TGTGCCAGCAGGCCGACAGGGGAGGATCGGGATGGCTACACCTTC
TRBV5-4,TRBJ2-7,.,.,CASSLASNPYEQYF,TGTGCCAGCAGCTTGGCCAGCAACCCCTACGAGCAGTACTTC
TRBV6-5,TRBJ1-1,TRBD1,.,CASSYSGQMSTEAFF,TGTGCCAGCAGTTACTCGGGACAGATGAGCACTGAAGCTTTCTTT
TRBV2,TRBJ2-2,TRBD2,.,CASSEGLAGVPGELFF,TGTGCCAGCAGTGAAGGGCTAGCGGGAGTCCCCGGGGAGCTGTTTTTT
TRBV6-5,TRBJ2-3,.,once,CASIVGGAQIDTQYF,TGTGCCAGCATCGTAGGGGGGGCACAGATTGATACGCAGTATTTT
TRBV29-1,TRBJ1-2,.,.,CSVEDPGPNYGYTF,TGCAGCGTTGAAGACCCCGGACCTAACTATGGCTACACCTTC
TRBV27,TRBJ2-2,TRBD1,.,CASSFSWTGTGELFF,TGTGCCAGCAGTTTTTCATGGACAGGCACCGGGGAGCTGTTTTTT
TRBV7-9,TRBJ2-6,.,.,CASSLELGRSGANVLTF,TGTGCCAGCAGCTTAGAGCTGGGGCGCTCTGGGGCCAACGTCCTGACTTTC
TRBV5-4,TRBJ1-2,.,.,CASSSRDEYGYTF,TGTGCCAGCAGCTCCAGGGATGAGTATGGCTACACCTTC
TRBV28,TRBJ1-4,.,.,CASSFLLGQKEKLFF,TGTGCCAGCAGTTTTCTACTTGGGCAGAAAGAAAAACTGTTTTTT
TRBV6-5,TRBJ2-1,.,.,CASSYSGYEQFF,TGTGCCAGCAGTTACTCTGGATATGAGCAGTTCTTC
TRBV9,TRBJ1-4,.,.,CASSAATNEKLFF,TGTGCCAGCAGCGCCGCAACTAATGAAAAACTGTTTTTT
TRBV28,TRBJ2-7,.,.,CASTGRVRGYEQYF,TGTGCCAGCACGGGCCGAGTCAGGGGCTACGAGCAGTACTTC
TRBV10-3,TRBJ1-1,.,once,CAISESGFAEDMNTEAFF,TGTGCCATCAGTGAGTCGGGGTTCGCAGAGGACATGAACACTGAAGCTTTCTTT
TRBV28,TRBJ1-1,.,.,CASSSFGVGDLNTEAFF,TGTGCCAGCAGTTCCTTTGGGGTGGGAGACTTGAACACTGAAGCTTTCTTT
TRBV10-2,TRBJ2-7,TRBD2,.,CASRSGSSYEQYF,TGCGCCAGCCGCAGCGGGAGCTCCTACGAGCAGTACTTC
TRBV5-4,TRBJ2-3,TRBD2,.,CASSLWWGSGRASTDTQYF,TGTGCCAGCAGCTTGTGGTGGGGTAGCGGGAGGGCCTCGACAGATACGCAGTATTTT
TRBV5-4,TRBJ2-7,.,.,CASSSRSGAYEQYF,TGTGCCAGCAGCAGCCGAAGCGGAGCCTACGAGCAGTACTTC
TRBV28,TRBJ1-1,.,.,CATYGLGMGNTEAFF,TGTGCCACATACGGCCTGGGAATGGGGAACACTGAAGCTTTCTTT
TRBV6-9,TRBJ2-7,.,once,CASSPGGGGYEQYF,TGTGCCAGCAGCCCCGGAGGGGGCGGGTACGAGCAGTACTTC
TRBV19,TRBJ2-3,TRBD2,.,CASSIVASGSTDTQYF,TGTGCCAGTAGTATAGTAGCTAGCGGGAGCACAGATACGCAGTATTTT
TRBV27,TRBJ2-3,TRBD2,.,CASKIAGGPPDTQYF,TGTGCCAGCAAAATAGCGGGAGGGCCCCCAGATACGCAGTATTTT
TRBV6-5,TRBJ2-7,.,.,CASSYHQGSYEQYF,TGTGCCAGCAGTTATCATCAGGGATCCTACGAGCAGTACTTC
TRBV10-3,TRBJ1-2,TRBD1,.,CAITPGTGGISSEGYTF,TGTGCCATCACTCCAGGGACAGGGGGCATTTCGTCGGAAGGCTACACCTTC
TRBV13,TRBJ2-7,TRBD2,.,CASSPGTSGEQYF,TGTGCCAGCAGCCCGGGGACTAGCGGCGAGCAGTACTTC
TRBV21-1,TRBJ2-7,.,.,CASSKLDNTQPYEQYF,TGTGCCAGCAGCAAACTCGACAACACTCAGCCCTACGAGCAGTACTTC
TRBV10-3,TRBJ1-3,.,.,CAISDPGVDSGNTIYF,TGTGCCATCAGTGACCCGGGGGTGGACTCTGGAAACACCATATATTTT
TRBV5-6,TRBJ2-7,TRBD2,.,CASSLDLGAGAYEQYF,TGTGCCAGCAGCTTGGACCTCGGAGCGGGAGCCTACGAGCAGTACTTC